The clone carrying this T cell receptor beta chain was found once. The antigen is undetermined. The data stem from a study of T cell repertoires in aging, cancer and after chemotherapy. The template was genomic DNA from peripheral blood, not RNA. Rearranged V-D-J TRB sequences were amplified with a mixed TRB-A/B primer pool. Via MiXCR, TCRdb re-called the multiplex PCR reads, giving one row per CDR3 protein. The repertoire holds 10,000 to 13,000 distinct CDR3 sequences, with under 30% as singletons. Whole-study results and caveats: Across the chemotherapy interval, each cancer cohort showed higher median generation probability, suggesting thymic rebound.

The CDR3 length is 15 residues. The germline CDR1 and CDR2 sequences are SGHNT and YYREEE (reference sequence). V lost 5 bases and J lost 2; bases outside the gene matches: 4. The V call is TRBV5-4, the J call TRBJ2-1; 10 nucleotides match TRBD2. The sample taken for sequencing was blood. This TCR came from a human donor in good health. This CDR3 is CASSYSGGTYNEQFF. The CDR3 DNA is TGTGCCAGCAGTTATAGCGGGGGGACCTACAATGAGCAGTTCTTC.